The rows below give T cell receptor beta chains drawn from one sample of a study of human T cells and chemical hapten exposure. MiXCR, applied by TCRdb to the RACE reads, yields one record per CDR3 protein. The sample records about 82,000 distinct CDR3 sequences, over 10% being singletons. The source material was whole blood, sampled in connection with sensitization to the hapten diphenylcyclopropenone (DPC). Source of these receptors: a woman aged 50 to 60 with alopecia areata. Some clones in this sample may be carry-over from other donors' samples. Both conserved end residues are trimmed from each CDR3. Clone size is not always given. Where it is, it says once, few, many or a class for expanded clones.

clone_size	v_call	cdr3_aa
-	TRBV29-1	SVAGPGRDTQY
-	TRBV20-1	SARDSGRPSYNEQF
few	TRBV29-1	SVVEGASNQPQH
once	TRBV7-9	ASSQSISYEQY
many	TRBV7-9	ASSRTGRSYNEQF
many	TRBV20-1	SAKLNDNPFSNQPQH
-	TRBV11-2	ASSLVPRGVTEAF
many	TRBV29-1	SVHAGVLNTEAF
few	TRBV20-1	SARDPDFAPGTRIPGNYGYT
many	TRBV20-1	SAKRGGAEAF
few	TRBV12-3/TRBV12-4	ASSLQGDTEAF
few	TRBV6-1	ASRMEGFGEQF
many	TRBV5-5	ASSLALGTDNYGYT
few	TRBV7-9	ASSLALEGVHGYT
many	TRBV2	ASRALAGMSDTQY
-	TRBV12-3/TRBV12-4	ASSSPVNMNTEAF
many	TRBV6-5	ASSMTQGKGEKLF
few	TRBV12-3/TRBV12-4	ASSLGLAGGNEQY